What follows are 5 T cell receptor beta chains derived from one specimen sequenced in a study of shared clonotypes between healthy human individuals. The repertoire was sequenced with immunoSEQ multiplex PCR; TCRdb's copy has only in-frame clones and lacks some. The table has around 940,000 clones, more than 75% seen once. The sample comprised memory CD4+ T cells sorted from blood. Regarding subset: CD45RA-negative fraction. These receptors were obtained from a man aged 18 to 29 in good health.

The V call is TRBV6-5, the J call TRBJ2-7; 11 bases align to TRBD2. This CDR3 spans 16 amino acids. Germline V CDR1 and CDR2: MNHEY, SVGAGI. After removal of 4 bases from V and 1 base from J, the junction contained 6 bases not matched to a gene. CDR3: CASSSELAGVSYEQYF. CDR3 nucleotides: TGTGCCAGCAGTTCCGAACTAGCGGGAGTGTCCTACGAGCAGTACTTC.

The rearrangement links TRBV29-1 to TRBJ1-1; no clear D. This CDR3 is 14 amino acids long. The V and J ends lost 1 base and 1 base respectively, with 10 bases between them. Looked up from germline, CDR1 is SQVTM and CDR2 is ANQGSEA. CDR3 sequence (DNA): TGCAGCGTTGAAGGGTGGGGATCGAACACTGAAGCTTTCTTT. Its protein is CSVEGWGSNTEAFF. Full variable domain (remainder filled in from reference TRBV29-1 and TRBJ1-1): SAVISQKPSRDICQRGTSLTIQCQVDSQVTMMFWYRQQPGQSLTLIATANQGSEATYESGFVIDKFPISRPNLTFSTLTVSNMSPEDSSIYLCSVEGWGSNTEAFFGQGTRLTVV.

The DNA for the CDR3 is TGTGCCAGCAGCTTAGACGAAGGGTTGACCCAGTACTTC. This gives the protein CASSLDEGLTQYF. V and J are TRBV7-9 and TRBJ2-5; D unclear. Germline V gene lookup returns CDR1 SEHNR and CDR2 FQNEAQ (reference sequence). CDR3 length: 13 residues. Trimming removed 1 base from V and 7 bases from J, with 10 bases in between.

The chain combines TRBV2 with TRBJ2-2, with D perhaps TRBD2 (6 bases). There are 14 residues in the CDR3. Trimming removed 4 bases from V and 5 bases from J, with 11 bases in between. CDR1 SNHLY and CDR2 FYNNEI come from the germline V gene. CDR3 DNA sequence: TGTGCCAGCAGTGCTCAGGGAGGAACCGGGGAGCTGTTTTTT. This codes for CASSAQGGTGELFF.

The chain combines TRBV4-1 with TRBJ1-2, with 11 bases matching TRBD1. Germline loops: CDR1 MGHRA, CDR2 YSYEKL. The CDR3 contains 17 residues. V was clipped by 0 bases and J by 5 bases; unmatched bases: 8. As DNA, the CDR3 is TGCGCCAGCAGCCAAGAACGTAGGACAGGGGGCTTTTATGGCTACACCTTC. Protein product: CASSQERRTGGFYGYTF.